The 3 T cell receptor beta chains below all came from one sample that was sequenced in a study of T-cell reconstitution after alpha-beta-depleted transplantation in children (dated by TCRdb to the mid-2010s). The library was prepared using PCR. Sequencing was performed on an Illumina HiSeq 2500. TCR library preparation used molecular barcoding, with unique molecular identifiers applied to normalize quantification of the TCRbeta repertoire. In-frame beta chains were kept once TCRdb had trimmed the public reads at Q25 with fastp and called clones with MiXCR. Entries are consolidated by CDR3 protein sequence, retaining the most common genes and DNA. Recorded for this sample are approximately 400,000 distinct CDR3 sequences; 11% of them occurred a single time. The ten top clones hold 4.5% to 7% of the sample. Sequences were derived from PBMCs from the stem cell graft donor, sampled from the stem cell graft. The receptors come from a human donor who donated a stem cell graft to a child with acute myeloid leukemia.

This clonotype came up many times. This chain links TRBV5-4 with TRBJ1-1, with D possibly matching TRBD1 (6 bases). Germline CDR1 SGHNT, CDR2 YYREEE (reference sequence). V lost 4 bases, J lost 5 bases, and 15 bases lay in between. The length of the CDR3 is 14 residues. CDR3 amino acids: CASSLQGASTEAFF. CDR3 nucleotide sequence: TGTGCCAGCAGCCTACAGGGCGCGAGTACTGAAGCTTTCTTT. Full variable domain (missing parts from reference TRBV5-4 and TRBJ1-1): ETGVTQSPTHLIKTRGQQVTLRCSSQSGHNTVSWYQQALGQGPQFIFQYYREEENGRGNFPPRFSGLQFPNYSSELNVNALELDDSALYLCASSLQGASTEAFFGQGTRLTVV.

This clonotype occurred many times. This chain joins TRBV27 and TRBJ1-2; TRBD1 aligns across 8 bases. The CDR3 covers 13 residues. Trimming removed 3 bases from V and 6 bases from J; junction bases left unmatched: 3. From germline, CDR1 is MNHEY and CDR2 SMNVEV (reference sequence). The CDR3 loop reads CASSLTGANGYTF. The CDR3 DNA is TGTGCCAGCAGTTTGACAGGGGCTAATGGCTACACCTTC.

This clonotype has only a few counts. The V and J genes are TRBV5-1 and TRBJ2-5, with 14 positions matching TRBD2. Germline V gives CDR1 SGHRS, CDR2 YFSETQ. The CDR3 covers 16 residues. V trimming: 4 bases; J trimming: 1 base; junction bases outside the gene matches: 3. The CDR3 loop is CASSMGLAGVQETQYF. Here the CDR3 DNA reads TGCGCCAGCAGCATGGGACTAGCGGGAGTCCAAGAGACCCAGTACTTC. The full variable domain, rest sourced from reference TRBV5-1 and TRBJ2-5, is KAGVTQTPRYLIKTRGQQVTLSCSPISGHRSVSWYQQTPGQGLQFLFEYFSETQRNKGNFPGRFSGRQFSNSRSEMNVSTLELGDSALYLCASSMGLAGVQETQYFGPGTRLLVL.